This T cell receptor (beta chain) appears in the sequencing data of a study of T cell clones after liver transplantation. Study-wide background: A pre-transplant mixed lymphocyte reaction with TCRbeta sequencing defined graft-donor-reactive clones followed in post-transplant blood. Graft-donor-reactive sequences were compared with third-party-reactive TCRbeta sequences from pre-transplant mixed lymphocyte reactions. Patients counted as tolerant after at least one year off all immunosuppression, enzymes not exceeding twice normal.

Study-wide results and limits: Migration into the graft, not deletion, may explain lost graft donor-reactive T cells.

Concerning this clone itself: Its antigen is not known.

Some clones are missing from TCRdb's copy, which holds only in-frame ones; the method was immunoSEQ multiplex PCR. The table shows roughly 17,000 clones, with around 84% occurring only once. V lost 2 bases, J lost 5 bases, and 8 bases stayed unmatched. CDR1 is SGHTA, CDR2 FQGTGA, per germline. The CDR3 is made up of 15 amino acids. This chain joins TRBV7-3 and TRBJ2-7; 8 bases align to TRBD1. The sequence came from a human patient who received a liver transplant. The graft donor may have given rise to some T cells. The sample in question was CD8+ T cells from blood, obtained 48 months after liver transplant. The CDR3, as DNA: TGTGCCAGCAGCTTAGTTCAGGGGGCGGTGGACGAGCAGTACTTC. The encoded protein is CASSLVQGAVDEQYF.